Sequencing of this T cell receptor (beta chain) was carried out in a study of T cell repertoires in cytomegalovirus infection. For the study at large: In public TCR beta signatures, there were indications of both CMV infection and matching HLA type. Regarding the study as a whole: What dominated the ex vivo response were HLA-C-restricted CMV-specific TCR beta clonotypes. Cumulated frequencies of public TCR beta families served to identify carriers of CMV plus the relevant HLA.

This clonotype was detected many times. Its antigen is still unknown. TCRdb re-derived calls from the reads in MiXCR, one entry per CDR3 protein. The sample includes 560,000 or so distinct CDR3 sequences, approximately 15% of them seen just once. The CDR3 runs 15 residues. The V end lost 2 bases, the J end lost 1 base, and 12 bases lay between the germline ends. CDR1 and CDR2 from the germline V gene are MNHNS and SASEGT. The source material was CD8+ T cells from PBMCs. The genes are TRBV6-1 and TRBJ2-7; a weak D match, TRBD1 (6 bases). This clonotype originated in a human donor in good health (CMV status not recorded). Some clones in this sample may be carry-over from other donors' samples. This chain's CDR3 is CASSERDIISYEQYF. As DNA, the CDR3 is TGTGCCAGCAGTGAAAGGGACATCATATCCTACGAGCAGTACTTC.